This T cell receptor beta chain appears in the sequencing data of a study of radiotherapy plus CTLA-4 blockade in lung cancer. Overall study results and limits: The best prediction of response reportedly came from early blood T cell clone dynamics, with interferon-beta.

Per the germline V gene, CDR1 is GTSNPN and CDR2 is SVGIG (reference sequence). This CDR3 comprises 16 residues. Trimming took 0 bases from V and 6 from J; bases not matched to a gene: 9. As regards this clone: Its antigen remains unidentified.

Method: immunoSEQ multiplex PCR; TCRdb's copy keeps in-frame clones and lacks some. The table shows more than 40,000 clones, with 75% to 85% occurring only once. The rearrangement links TRBV30 to TRBJ2-3, with 10 bases that match TRBD2. The sequence derives from a human donor with non-small cell lung cancer who had stable disease on radiotherapy plus ipilimumab. The material sequenced was peripheral blood, taken from a patient treated with radiotherapy plus ipilimumab. The CDR3: CAWSVLEREGRDTQYF. DNA of the CDR3: TGTGCCTGGAGTGTACTAGAGCGGGAGGGCCGGGATACGCAGTATTTT.